A single sample is the source of the 23 T cell receptor beta chains below, sequenced in a study of PD-1 blockade in classical Hodgkin lymphoma. Each patient experienced a relapse that followed autologous stem cell transplantation, and brentuximab vedotin exposure varied. Data came from immunoSEQ multiplex PCR; TCRdb stores just in-frame clones and leaves some out. Among 40,000 to 65,000 clones listed, over 75% were seen once. The starting material was peripheral blood mononuclear cells (PBMCs), obtained at baseline. These TCRs come from a human donor with classical Hodgkin lymphoma.

The chain employs TRBV28 and TRBJ2-1; 13 bases line up with TRBD2. The germline V gene has CDR1 MDHEN and CDR2 SYDVKM. After removal of 6 bases from V and 3 bases from J, the junction contained 2 bases not matched to a gene. There are 15 residues in the CDR3. The CDR3 loop is CASRGLAGIYNEQFF. The CDR3 region has the DNA TGTGCCAGCAGGGGACTAGCGGGGATCTACAATGAGCAGTTCTTC.

This clone was detected a few times. This chain joins TRBV19 and TRBJ2-7; D gene ambiguous. V lost 6 bases and J 7 bases, leaving 13 bases between the germline ends. This CDR3 spans 12 amino acids. The germline V gene encodes CDR1 LNHDA and CDR2 SQIVND (reference sequence). The CDR3 protein is CASRGPAGEQYF. In DNA form, the CDR3 reads TGTGCCAGTAGGGGCCCCGCCGGGGAGCAGTACTTC. The whole variable domain, filled in from reference TRBV19 and TRBJ2-7, reads DGGITQSPKYLFRKEGQNVTLSCEQNLNHDAMYWYRQDPGQGLRLIYYSQIVNDFQKGDIAEGYSVSREKKESFPLTVTSAQKNPTAFYLCASRGPAGEQYFGPGTRLTVT.

This CDR3 is CASSGHYEQYF. DNA of the CDR3: TGTGCCAGCAGCGGACACTACGAGCAGTACTTC. The chain combines TRBV7-2 with TRBJ2-7, with D perhaps TRBD1 (5 bases). The germline V gene has CDR1 SGHTA and CDR2 FQGNSA. Deletions cut 5 bases from V and 3 bases from J, with 5 bases between. The CDR3 spans 11 residues.

The chain joins TRBV6-5 to TRBJ1-1, with D possibly matching TRBD1 (5 bases). Trimming took off 2 bases at V and 10 bases at J, with 17 bases between the two ends. From germline, CDR1 is MNHEY and CDR2 SVGAGI. This CDR3 has 14 residues. This chain's CDR3 is CASSYDYGQGGAFF. The CDR3 region has the DNA TGTGCCAGCAGTTACGACTACGGGCAGGGAGGAGCTTTCTTT.

The genes are TRBV5-1 and TRBJ2-4; D is perhaps TRBD1 or TRBD2 (5 bases each). The CDR3 sequence is 15 residues long. Trimming shortened V by 1 base and J by 2 bases, and 10 bases separated the two germline ends. The germline V gene has CDR1 SGHRS and CDR2 YFSETQ. CDR3 region: CASSLLGTPKNIQYF. The DNA of the CDR3 is TGCGCCAGCAGCTTGTTAGGGACCCCCAAAAACATTCAGTACTTC.

The gene calls are TRBV21-1 and TRBJ2-7; TRBD1 reflects the table's D call only, with no check against the DNA. TRBV21-1 is annotated as a pseudogene. The CDR3 covers 16 residues. In DNA, the CDR3 is TGTGCCAGCACCCCCCAGTACAGGGTTCTTGGCCACGAGCAGTACTTC. As protein: CASTPQYRVLGHEQYF.

V gene TRBV9 combines with J gene TRBJ2-5; D not certain. The CDR3 spans 13 residues. V was clipped by 1 base and J by 1 base, with 5 bases between them. Germline loops: CDR1 SGDLS, CDR2 YYNGEE. CDR3 sequence: CASSVNGQETQYF. CDR3 nucleotides: TGTGCCAGCAGCGTAAACGGCCAAGAGACCCAGTACTTC. Full variable domain (outside the CDR3, taken from reference TRBV9 and TRBJ2-5): DSGVTQTPKHLITATGQRVTLRCSPRSGDLSVYWYQQSLDQGLQFLIQYYNGEERAKGNILERFSAQQFPDLHSELNLSSLELGDSALYFCASSVNGQETQYFGPGTRLLVL.

This chain connects TRBV4-3 to TRBJ1-2, with D maybe TRBD1 (6 bases). CDR3 size: 15 residues. Trimming took 0 bases from V and 0 from J, leaving 8 bases between them. Germline CDR1 LGHNA, CDR2 YSLEER. CDR3 in amino acids: CASSQDQGPNYGYTF. Written as DNA, the CDR3 is TGCGCCAGCAGCCAAGATCAGGGGCCTAACTATGGCTACACCTTC.

The rearrangement links TRBV4-2 to TRBJ1-1; D unresolved. V lost 1 base to trimming and J lost 1 base, with 7 bases between them. The CDR3 is made up of 14 amino acids. Germline CDR1 is LGHNA and CDR2 is YNFKEQ. The CDR3 nucleotides are TGTGCCAGCAGCCAAGGGTGGGAGAACACTGAAGCTTTCTTT. Translating it yields CASSQGWENTEAFF.

V gene TRBV7-3 combines with J gene TRBJ1-1, with D uncertain. The CDR3 is 13 residues long. Germline CDR1 SGHTA, CDR2 FQGTGA. Trimming pared 8 bases from V and 0 bases from J, leaving 10 bases between. The CDR3 protein is CASAGQMNTEAFF. The CDR3 DNA sequence: TGTGCCAGCGCAGGTCAGATGAACACTGAAGCTTTCTTT. Combining the CDR3 with reference TRBV7-3 and TRBJ1-1 gives the whole variable domain GAGVSQTPSNKVTEKGKYVELRCDPISGHTALYWYRQSLGQGPEFLIYFQGTGAADDSGLPNDRFFAVRPEGSVSTLKIQRTERGDSAVYLCASAGQMNTEAFFGQGTRLTVV.

About this clone itself: This specimen includes other DNA sequences encoding the same CDR3. The rearrangement uses TRBV6-6 and TRBJ1-2; 7 nucleotides agree with TRBD1. J gave up 2 bases and V 8 bases, and 8 bases lay outside the gene matches. Germline CDR1 and CDR2: MNHNY and SVGAGI (reference sequence). This CDR3 spans 14 amino acids. Here the CDR3 DNA reads TGTGCCAGCCGAGGGGGCAGACAGAACTATGGCTACACCTTC. This codes for CASRGGRQNYGYTF.

This clone appeared a few times. The chain recombines TRBV9 with TRBJ2-5; 9 bases map to TRBD2. Germline-derived CDR1 and CDR2 are SGDLS and YYNGEE. The length of the CDR3 is 15 residues. V lost 4 bases to trimming and J lost 1 base; unmatched junction nucleotides: 5. CDR3 sequence reads: CASSLTSGLQETQYF. In nucleotides, the CDR3 is TGTGCCAGCAGCTTGACTAGCGGCCTCCAAGAGACCCAGTACTTC.

This chain joins TRBV10-1 and TRBJ2-1, with D perhaps TRBD1 (6 bases). The CDR3 loop spans 14 amino acids. Germline V gene lookup returns CDR1 WNHNN and CDR2 SYGVQD (reference sequence). The V gene lost 2 bases and the J gene lost 12 bases, with 17 bases spanning the gap. This CDR3 reads CASSERQDFGRQFF. The CDR3 nucleotides read TGCGCCAGCAGTGAGCGACAGGACTTCGGGCGGCAGTTCTTC.

The rearrangement links TRBV29-1 to TRBJ2-3; D unclear. The CDR3 consists of 12 residues. Germline CDR1 SQVTM, CDR2 ANQGSEA. The V end lost 2 bases, the J end lost 4 bases, and 7 bases lay between the germline ends. CDR3 loop: CSVEKMSDTQYF. The CDR3 DNA is TGCAGCGTTGAAAAAATGTCAGATACGCAGTATTTT.

The chain links TRBV28 to TRBJ1-5, with D perhaps matching TRBD1 (5 bases). The CDR3 runs 15 residues. Per the germline V gene, CDR1 is MDHEN and CDR2 is SYDVKM. The germline V and J ends were trimmed by 3 bases and 0 bases, with 9 bases remaining between them. The CDR3 reads CASSFVDISNQPQHF. The CDR3 DNA is TGTGCCAGCAGTTTCGTGGACATTAGCAATCAGCCCCAGCATTTT.

The chain combines TRBV14 with TRBJ2-3; 7 bases match TRBD1. Germline CDR1 reads SGHDN; CDR2 reads FVKESK. The CDR3 is 21 residues long. The V and J ends lost 1 base and 2 bases, in that order; junction bases with no gene match: 21. CDR3: CASSQGIRDSWGWGITDTQYF. The DNA of the CDR3 is TGTGCCAGCAGCCAAGGGATCCGGGACAGTTGGGGGTGGGGGATCACAGATACGCAGTATTTT. The variable domain in full, completed from reference TRBV14 and TRBJ2-3, reads EAGVTQFPSHSVIEKGQTVTLRCDPISGHDNLYWYRRVMGKEIKFLLHFVKESKQDESGMPNNRFLAERTGGTYSTLKVQPAELEDSGVYFCASSQGIRDSWGWGITDTQYFGPGTRLTVL.

V usage is TRBV4-3 and J usage is TRBJ1-5; no definite D call. The length of the CDR3 is 14 residues. The germline V gene encodes CDR1 LGHNA and CDR2 YSLEER. V lost 1 base, J lost 2 bases, and 6 bases lay in between. The CDR3 loop is CASSQGFRNQPQHF. The CDR3 DNA reads TGCGCCAGCAGCCAAGGCTTTCGCAATCAGCCCCAGCATTTT.

This clone was found a few times. The chain employs TRBV25-1 and TRBJ2-7; 8 bases match TRBD2. The CDR3 extends over 18 amino acids. CDR1 MGHDK and CDR2 SYGVNS come from the germline V gene. V was clipped by 0 bases and J by 7 bases; unmatched bases: 17. The CDR3 nucleotides read TGTGCCAGCAGTGAATATATGGCGGGAGGCCATCCCGGGAGAGAGCAGTACTTC. Protein product: CASSEYMAGGHPGREQYF.

V is TRBV4-1 and J is TRBJ1-2; tentatively, D is TRBD1 (6 bases). The CDR3 length is 15 residues. CDR1 is MGHRA, CDR2 YSYEKL, per germline. The V end lost 1 base, the J end lost 5 bases, and 14 bases lay between the germline ends. The CDR3 protein is CASSQVSQGLYGYTF. The DNA of the CDR3 is TGCGCCAGCAGCCAAGTGTCCCAGGGGCTGTATGGCTACACCTTC.

The rearrangement links TRBV4-2 to TRBJ2-7, with 7 bases lining up with TRBD2. Germline CDR1 LGHNA, CDR2 YNFKEQ. V gave up 1 base and J gave up 5 bases; unmatched junction bases: 8. The CDR3 has 15 residues. CDR3 sequence (DNA): TGTGCCAGCAGCCAAGGGACTAGTGAGGATGACGAGCAGTACTTC. Translated: CASSQGTSEDDEQYF.

This clone was detected a few times. This CDR3 reads CASSFLGTGASPNQPQHF. The CDR3 DNA reads TGTGCCAGCAGCTTCCTCGGGACAGGGGCATCTCCCAATCAGCCCCAGCATTTT. This chain links TRBV5-4 with TRBJ1-5; TRBD1 agrees at 10 bases. J gave up 3 bases and V 2 bases, and 11 bases lay outside the gene matches. The CDR3 is made up of 18 amino acids. The germline V gene encodes CDR1 SGHNT and CDR2 YYREEE (reference sequence).

The chain recombines TRBV15 with TRBJ2-5, with TRBD2 identical over 8 bases. The germline gives CDR1 LNHNV, CDR2 YYDKDF (reference sequence). The CDR3 covers 18 residues. The J segment lost 1 base and the V segment lost 1 base, leaving 11 bases of the junction unmatched. DNA for the CDR3: TGTGCCACCAGCAGAGGGGTCGGGAGCGGGAGACCCCAAGAGACCCAGTACTTC. This sequence encodes CATSRGVGSGRPQETQYF.

The table lists this clone with a count of one. This sequence joins TRBV9 and TRBJ2-1; perhaps D is TRBD1 or TRBD2 (5 bases each). Trimming left V 0 bases short and J 8 bases short, with 18 bases between. Germline CDR1 reads SGDLS; CDR2 reads YYNGEE. The length of the CDR3 is 16 residues. The CDR3: CASSVAYSVGADEQFF. The CDR3, as DNA: TGTGCCAGCAGCGTAGCTTATAGTGTCGGGGCCGATGAGCAGTTCTTC.